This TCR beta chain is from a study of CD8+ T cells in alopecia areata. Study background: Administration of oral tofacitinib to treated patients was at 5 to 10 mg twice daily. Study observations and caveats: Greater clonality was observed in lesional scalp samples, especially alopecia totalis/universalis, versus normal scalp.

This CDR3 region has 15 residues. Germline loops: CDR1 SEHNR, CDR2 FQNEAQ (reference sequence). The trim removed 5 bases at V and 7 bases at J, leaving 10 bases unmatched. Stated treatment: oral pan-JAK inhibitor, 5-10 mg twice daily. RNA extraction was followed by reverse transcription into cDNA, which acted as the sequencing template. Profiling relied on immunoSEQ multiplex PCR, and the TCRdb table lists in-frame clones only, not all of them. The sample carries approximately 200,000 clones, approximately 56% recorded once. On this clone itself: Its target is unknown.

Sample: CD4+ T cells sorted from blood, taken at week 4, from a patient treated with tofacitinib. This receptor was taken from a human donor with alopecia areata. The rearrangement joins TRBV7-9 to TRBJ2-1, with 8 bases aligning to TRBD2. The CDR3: CASSHVRGDGNEQFF. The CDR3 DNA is TGTGCCAGCAGCCATGTGCGGGGGGATGGTAATGAGCAGTTCTTC. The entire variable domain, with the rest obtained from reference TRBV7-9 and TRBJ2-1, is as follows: DTGVSQNPRHKITKRGQNVTFRCDPISEHNRLYWYRQTLGQGPEFLTYFQNEAQLEKSRLLSDRFSAERPKGSFSTLEIQRTEQGDSAMYLCASSHVRGDGNEQFFGPGTRLTVL.